This T cell receptor beta chain was retrieved from a study of a mutant IDH1 vaccine in newly diagnosed glioma. About the study: Vaccinations, eight in total, occurred in weeks 1, 3, 5, 7, 11, 15, 19, 23. Vaccination was launched 4-6 weeks after radiotherapy alone, or with temozolomide cycles.

As to this clone: Its antigen is as yet unknown.

The repertoire was sequenced with immunoSEQ multiplex PCR; TCRdb's copy has only in-frame clones and lacks some. Counted here are about 38,000 clones, roughly 79% occurring once; the ten biggest clones make up roughly 5%. Time point defined: week 23, last vaccination. A single vaccine dose contained 300 ug of mutant IDH1 20-mer peptide, and topical imiquimod was used with it. Diagnosis in the donors showed new WHO grade 3 or 4 astrocytomas that were IDH1-mutant and ATRX-lost. V lost 6 bases to trimming and J lost 6 bases, with 10 bases between them. The CDR3 totals 11 residues. Germline CDR1 and CDR2: DFQATT and SNEGSKA (reference sequence).

The sequencing here drew on PBMCs, taken from a glioma patient whose treatment included an IDH1 peptide vaccine. V gene TRBV20-1 combines with J gene TRBJ2-3; D is uncertain. This TCR derives from a man aged 35 to 55 with glioma. This CDR3 reads CSASPLDTQYF. CDR3 nucleotide sequence: TGCAGTGCCTCTCCCCTGGATACGCAGTATTTT.